This TCR beta chain was found in a study of blood T cell repertoires in COVID-19. Study in general: Specimens from acute and convalescent COVID-19 originated in the United States, Italy and Spain. The analysed material was cDNA or gDNA that came from T cells, B-cell-depleted T cells, or PBMCs.

The authors' processing: Amplified reference gene primers provided the basis for estimating nucleated cell counts. Sequenced by immunoSEQ multiplex PCR; TCRdb stores in-frame clones only, minus some. V and J calls plus clone size are reproduced from that table; the DNA served to infer D and trimming. The profile shows about 310,000 clones, more than 70% of them singletons. The V gene's germline CDR1 is SGHTA and CDR2 FQGTGA. The CDR3 length is 18 residues. Trimming removed 5 bases from V and 0 bases from J; junction bases left unmatched: 12. The receptor was isolated from a woman aged 50 to 60 who had recovered from COVID-19. The chain is built from TRBV7-3 and TRBJ2-1; 8 bases agree with TRBD2. Sample: peripheral blood. CDR3 sequence (DNA): TGTGCCAGCAGCCCATACTCCACTAGCGGCCTCTCCTACAATGAGCAGTTCTTC. It is translated as CASSPYSTSGLSYNEQFF.